This T cell receptor (beta chain) is drawn from a study of blood T cell repertoires in COVID-19. Overall study context: T cells, B-cell-depleted T cells, or PBMCs supplied cDNA or gDNA.

V lost 0 bases and J 4 bases, leaving 7 bases between the germline ends. The germline CDR1 and CDR2 sequences are SGDLS and YYNGEE. The CDR3 has 14 amino acids. Original data processing: Estimation of nucleated cell counts was performed using reference gene primer amplification. TCRdb's copy holds only in-frame clones and misses some; the assay was immunoSEQ multiplex PCR. V, J and clone size reflect that table, while D and trimming were determined from the DNA. Here the sample spans roughly 36,000 clones, 65% to 90% being singletons. The receptor comes from a man in his sixties with active COVID-19. The chain carries TRBV9 and TRBJ2-2, with D tentatively TRBD1 (5 bases). The specimen sequenced was peripheral blood. This CDR3 is CASSVEGSTGELFF. In DNA, the CDR3 is TGTGCCAGCAGCGTAGAGGGGTCCACCGGGGAGCTGTTTTTT.